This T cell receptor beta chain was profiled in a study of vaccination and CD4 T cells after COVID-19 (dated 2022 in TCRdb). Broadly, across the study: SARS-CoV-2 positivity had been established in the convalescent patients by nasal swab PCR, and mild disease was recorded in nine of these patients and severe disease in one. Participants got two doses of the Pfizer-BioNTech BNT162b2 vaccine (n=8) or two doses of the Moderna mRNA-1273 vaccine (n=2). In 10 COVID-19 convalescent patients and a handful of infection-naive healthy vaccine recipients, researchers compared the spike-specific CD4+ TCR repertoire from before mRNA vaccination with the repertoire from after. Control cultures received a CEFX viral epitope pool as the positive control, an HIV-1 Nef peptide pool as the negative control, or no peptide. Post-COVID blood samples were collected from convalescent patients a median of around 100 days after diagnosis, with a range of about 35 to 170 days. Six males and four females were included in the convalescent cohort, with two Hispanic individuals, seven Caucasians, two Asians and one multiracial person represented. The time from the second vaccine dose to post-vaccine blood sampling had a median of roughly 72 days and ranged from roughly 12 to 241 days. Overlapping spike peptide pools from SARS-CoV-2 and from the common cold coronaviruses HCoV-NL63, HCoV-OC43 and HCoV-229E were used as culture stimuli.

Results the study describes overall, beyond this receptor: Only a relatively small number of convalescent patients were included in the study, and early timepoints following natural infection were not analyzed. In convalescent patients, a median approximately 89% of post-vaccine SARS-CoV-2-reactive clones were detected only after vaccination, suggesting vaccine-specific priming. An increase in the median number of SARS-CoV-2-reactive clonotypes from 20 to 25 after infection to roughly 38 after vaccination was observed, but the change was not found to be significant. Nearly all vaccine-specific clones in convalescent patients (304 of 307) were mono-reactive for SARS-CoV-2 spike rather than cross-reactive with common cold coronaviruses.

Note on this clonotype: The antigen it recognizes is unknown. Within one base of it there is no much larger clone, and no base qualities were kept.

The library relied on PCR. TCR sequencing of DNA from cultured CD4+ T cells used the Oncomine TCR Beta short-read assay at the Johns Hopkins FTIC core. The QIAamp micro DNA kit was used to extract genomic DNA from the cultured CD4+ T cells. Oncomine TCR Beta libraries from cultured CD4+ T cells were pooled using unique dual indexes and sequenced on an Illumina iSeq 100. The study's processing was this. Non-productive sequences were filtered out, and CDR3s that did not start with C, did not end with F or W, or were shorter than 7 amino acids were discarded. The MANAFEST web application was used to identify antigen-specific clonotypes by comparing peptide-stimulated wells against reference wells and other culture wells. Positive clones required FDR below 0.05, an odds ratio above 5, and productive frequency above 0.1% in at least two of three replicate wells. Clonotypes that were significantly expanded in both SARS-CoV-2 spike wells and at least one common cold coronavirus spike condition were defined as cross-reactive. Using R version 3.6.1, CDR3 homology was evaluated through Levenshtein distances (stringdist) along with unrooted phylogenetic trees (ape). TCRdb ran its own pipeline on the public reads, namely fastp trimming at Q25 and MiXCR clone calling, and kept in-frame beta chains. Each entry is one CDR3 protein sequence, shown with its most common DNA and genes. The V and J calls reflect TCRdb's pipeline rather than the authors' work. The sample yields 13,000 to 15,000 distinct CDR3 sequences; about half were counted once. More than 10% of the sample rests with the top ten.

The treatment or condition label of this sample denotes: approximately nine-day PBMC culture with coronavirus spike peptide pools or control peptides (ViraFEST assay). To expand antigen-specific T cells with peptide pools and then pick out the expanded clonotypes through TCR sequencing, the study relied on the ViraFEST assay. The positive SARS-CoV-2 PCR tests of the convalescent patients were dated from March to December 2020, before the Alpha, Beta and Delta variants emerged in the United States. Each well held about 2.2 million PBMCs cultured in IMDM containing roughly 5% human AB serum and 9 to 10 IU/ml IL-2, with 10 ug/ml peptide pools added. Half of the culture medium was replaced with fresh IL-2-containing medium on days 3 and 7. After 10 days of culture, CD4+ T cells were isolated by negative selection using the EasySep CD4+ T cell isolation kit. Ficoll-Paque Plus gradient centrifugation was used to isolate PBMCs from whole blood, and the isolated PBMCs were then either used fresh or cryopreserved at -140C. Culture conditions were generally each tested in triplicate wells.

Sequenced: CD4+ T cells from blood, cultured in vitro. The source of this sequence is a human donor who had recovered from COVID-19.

In nucleotide form, the sequence is TGTGCCAGTAGTATCGATTTGAATCGTGTTCAGCCCCAGCATTTT. It is translated as CASSIDLNRVQPQHF. The sequence is built from TRBV19 and TRBJ1-5; the D gene is not confidently resolved. Its CDR3 holds 15 amino acids, cysteine through phenylalanine. CDR3 DNA only is kept here, 45 bases in frame from base 1. The germline V gene (reference sequence) supplies CDR1 LNHDA and CDR2 SQIVND. V is clipped by 3 bases and J by 6 bases, and the sequence between their germline boundaries is 15 bases long.